A single T cell receptor (beta chain) is shown here with its context. Treatment in this sample: randomized to nivolumab then ipilimumab (arm A) or the reverse (arm B). The data were produced by immunoSEQ multiplex PCR, yet TCRdb's version contains in-frame clones alone and is incomplete. The sample yields tens of thousands of clones, around 90% seen once. This record comes from a study of sequential checkpoint blockade in melanoma. Study-wide context: Arm A got nivolumab then ipilimumab; arm B the reverse, 1:1. After both sequences, patients received maintenance nivolumab.

V was clipped by 3 bases and J by 6 bases; unmatched bases: 4. CDR3 length: 14 amino acids. The germline V gene encodes CDR1 MNHEY and CDR2 SMNVEV (reference sequence). The chain joins TRBV27 to TRBJ1-2; 10 bases line up with TRBD1. The sequences come from CD8+ T cells sorted from blood (inferred from file names), collected from a patient given nivolumab and ipilimumab in sequence. The TCR originated in a human donor with melanoma. CDR3 bases: TGTGCCAGCAGTTTTAGGGACAGGGGCAATGGCTACACCTTC. It translates to CASSFRDRGNGYTF.